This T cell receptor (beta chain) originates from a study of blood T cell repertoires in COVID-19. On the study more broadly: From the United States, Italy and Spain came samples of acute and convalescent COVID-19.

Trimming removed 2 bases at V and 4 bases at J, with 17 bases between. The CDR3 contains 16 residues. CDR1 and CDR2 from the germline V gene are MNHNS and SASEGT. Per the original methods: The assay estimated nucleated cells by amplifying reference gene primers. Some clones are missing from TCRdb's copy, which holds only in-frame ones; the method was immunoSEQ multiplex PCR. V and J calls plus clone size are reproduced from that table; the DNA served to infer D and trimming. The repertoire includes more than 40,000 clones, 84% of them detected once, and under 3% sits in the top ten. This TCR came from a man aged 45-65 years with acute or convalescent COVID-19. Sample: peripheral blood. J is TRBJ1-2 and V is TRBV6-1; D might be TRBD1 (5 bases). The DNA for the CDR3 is TGTGCCAGCAGTGAACAACTTAACAGGCGACCCTATGGCTACACCTTC. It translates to CASSEQLNRRPYGYTF.